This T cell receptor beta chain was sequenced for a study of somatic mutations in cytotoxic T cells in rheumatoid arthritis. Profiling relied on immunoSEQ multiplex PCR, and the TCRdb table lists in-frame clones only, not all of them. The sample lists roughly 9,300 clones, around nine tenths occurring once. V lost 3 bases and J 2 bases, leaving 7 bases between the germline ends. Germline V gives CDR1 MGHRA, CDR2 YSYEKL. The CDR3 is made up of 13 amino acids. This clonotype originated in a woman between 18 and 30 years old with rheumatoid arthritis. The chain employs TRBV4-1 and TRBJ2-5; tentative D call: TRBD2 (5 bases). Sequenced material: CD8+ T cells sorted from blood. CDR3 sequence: CASSHGLQETQYF. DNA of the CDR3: TGCGCCAGCAGCCATGGACTGCAAGAGACCCAGTACTTC.